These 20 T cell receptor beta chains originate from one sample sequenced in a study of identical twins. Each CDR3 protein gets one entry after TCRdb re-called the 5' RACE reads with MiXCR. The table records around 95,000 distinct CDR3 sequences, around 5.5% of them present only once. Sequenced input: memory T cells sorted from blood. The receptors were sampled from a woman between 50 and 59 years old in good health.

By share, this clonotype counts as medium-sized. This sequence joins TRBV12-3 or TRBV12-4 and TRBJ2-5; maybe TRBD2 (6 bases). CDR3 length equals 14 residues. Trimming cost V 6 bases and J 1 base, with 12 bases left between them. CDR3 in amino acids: CASSYGTLQETQYF. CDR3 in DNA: TGTGCCAGCAGCTACGGGACTCTCCAAGAGACCCAGTACTTC.

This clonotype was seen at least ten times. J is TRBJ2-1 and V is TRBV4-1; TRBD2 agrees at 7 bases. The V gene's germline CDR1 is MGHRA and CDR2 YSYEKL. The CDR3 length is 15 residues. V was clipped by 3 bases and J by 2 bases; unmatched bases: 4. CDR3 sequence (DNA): TGCGCCAGCAGCCAGGTAGCGGGCACCTACAATGAGCAGTTCTTC. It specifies CASSQVAGTYNEQFF.

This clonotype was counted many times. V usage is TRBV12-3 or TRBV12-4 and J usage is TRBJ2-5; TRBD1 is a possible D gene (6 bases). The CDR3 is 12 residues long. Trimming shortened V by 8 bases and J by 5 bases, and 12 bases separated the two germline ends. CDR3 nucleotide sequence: TGTGCCAGCCTAGGACAGACGGAGACCCAGTACTTC. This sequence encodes CASLGQTETQYF.

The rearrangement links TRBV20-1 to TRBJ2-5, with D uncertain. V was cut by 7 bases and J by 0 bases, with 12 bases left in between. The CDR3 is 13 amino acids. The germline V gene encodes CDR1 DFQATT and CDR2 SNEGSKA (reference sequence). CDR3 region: CSVPGAYQETQYF. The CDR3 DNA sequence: TGCAGTGTTCCCGGAGCGTACCAAGAGACCCAGTACTTC.

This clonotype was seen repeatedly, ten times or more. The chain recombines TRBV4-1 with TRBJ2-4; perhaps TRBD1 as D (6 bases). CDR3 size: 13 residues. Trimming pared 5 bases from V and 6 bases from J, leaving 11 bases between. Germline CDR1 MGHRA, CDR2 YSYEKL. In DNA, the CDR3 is TGCGCCAGCAGCGGGGGCAGGGCAAACATTCAGTACTTC. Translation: CASSGGRANIQYF.

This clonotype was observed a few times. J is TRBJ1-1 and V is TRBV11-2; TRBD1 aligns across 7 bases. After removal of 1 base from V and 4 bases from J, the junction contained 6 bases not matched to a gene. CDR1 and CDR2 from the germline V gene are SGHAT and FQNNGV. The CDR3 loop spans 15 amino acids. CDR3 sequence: CASSLVQGITTEAFF. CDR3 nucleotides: TGTGCCAGCAGCTTAGTACAGGGGATTACCACTGAAGCTTTCTTT.

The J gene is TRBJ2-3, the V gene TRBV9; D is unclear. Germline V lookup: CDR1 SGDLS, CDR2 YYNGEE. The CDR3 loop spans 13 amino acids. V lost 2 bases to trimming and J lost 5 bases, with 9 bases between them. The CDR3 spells CASSVEIGDTQYF. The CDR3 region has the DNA TGTGCCAGCAGCGTCGAAATTGGAGATACGCAGTATTTT.

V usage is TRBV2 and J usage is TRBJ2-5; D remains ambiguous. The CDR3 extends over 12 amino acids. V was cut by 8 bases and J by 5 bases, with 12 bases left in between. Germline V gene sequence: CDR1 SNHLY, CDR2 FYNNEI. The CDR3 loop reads CASGYAEETQYF. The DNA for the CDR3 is TGTGCCAGCGGCTACGCGGAGGAGACCCAGTACTTC.

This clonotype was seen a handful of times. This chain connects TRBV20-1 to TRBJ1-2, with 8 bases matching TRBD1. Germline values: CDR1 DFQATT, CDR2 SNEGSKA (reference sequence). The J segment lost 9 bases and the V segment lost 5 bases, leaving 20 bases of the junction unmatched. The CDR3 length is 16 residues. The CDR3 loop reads CSASDRVATSRDRYTF. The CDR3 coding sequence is TGCAGTGCTTCGGACAGGGTAGCGACGTCCAGGGATCGCTACACCTTC.

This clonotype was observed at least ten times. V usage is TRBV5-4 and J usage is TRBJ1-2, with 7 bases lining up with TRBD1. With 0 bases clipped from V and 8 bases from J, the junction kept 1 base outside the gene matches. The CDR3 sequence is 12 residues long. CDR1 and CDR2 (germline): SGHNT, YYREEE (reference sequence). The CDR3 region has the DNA TGTGCCAGCAGCTTGGACAGGGGCGGCTACACCTTC. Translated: CASSLDRGGYTF.

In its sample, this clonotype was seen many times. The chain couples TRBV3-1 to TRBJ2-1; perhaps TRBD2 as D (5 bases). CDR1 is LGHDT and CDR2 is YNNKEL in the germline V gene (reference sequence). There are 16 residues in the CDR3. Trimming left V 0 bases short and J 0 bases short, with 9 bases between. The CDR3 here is CASSQDPSGSYNEQFF. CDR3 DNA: TGTGCCAGCAGCCAAGATCCGAGCGGCTCCTACAATGAGCAGTTCTTC.

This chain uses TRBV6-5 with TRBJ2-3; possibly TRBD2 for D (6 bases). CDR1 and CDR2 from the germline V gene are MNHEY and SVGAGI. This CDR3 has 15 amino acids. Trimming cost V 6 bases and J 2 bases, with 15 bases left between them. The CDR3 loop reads CASRTGGVTTDTQYF. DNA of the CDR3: TGTGCCAGCAGGACCGGAGGGGTTACCACAGATACGCAGTATTTT.

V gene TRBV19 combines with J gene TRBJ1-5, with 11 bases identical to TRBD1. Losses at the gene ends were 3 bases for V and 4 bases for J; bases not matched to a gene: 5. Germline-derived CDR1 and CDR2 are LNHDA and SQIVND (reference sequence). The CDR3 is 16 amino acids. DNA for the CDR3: TGTGCCAGTAGTATCCCCGGGACAGGGGGGAATCAGCCCCAGCATTTT. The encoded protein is CASSIPGTGGNQPQHF.

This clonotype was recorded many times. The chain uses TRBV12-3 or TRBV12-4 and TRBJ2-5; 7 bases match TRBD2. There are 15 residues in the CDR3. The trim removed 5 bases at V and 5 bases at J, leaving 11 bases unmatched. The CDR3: CASSLPRAGSETQYF. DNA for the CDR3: TGTGCCAGCAGTCTCCCCCGAGCGGGAAGCGAGACCCAGTACTTC.

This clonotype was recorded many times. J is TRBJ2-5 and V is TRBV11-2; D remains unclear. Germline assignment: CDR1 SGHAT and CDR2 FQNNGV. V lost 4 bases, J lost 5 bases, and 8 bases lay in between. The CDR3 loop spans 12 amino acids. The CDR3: CASSSRAETQYF. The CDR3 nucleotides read TGTGCCAGCAGCTCCCGGGCGGAGACCCAGTACTTC. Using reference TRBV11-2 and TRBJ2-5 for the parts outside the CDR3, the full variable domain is EAGVAQSPRYKIIEKRQSVAFWCNPISGHATLYWYQQILGQGPKLLIQFQNNGVVDDSQLPKDRFSAERLKGVDSTLKIQPAKLEDSAVYLCASSSRAETQYFGPGTRLLVL.

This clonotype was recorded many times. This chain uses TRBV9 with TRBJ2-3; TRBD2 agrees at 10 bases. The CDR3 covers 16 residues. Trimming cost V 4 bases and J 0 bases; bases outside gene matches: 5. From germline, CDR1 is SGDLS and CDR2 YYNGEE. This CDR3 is CASSSLAGTSTDTQYF. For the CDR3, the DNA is TGTGCCAGCAGCTCACTAGCGGGGACTAGCACAGATACGCAGTATTTT.

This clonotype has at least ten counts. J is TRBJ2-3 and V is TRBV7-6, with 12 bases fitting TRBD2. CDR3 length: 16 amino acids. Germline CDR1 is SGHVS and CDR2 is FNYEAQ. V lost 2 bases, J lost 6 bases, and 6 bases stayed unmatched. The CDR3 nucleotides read TGTGCCAGCAGCTTAACCACTAGCGGGAGGTTTGATACGCAGTATTTT. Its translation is CASSLTTSGRFDTQYF.

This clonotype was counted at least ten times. The CDR3 DNA reads TGTGCCAGCAGTTTAGCCCTGACTTCCTACGAGCAGTACTTC. It is translated as CASSLALTSYEQYF. The J gene is TRBJ2-7, the V gene TRBV27; D is undetermined. The CDR3 spans 14 residues. Trimming pared 2 bases from V and 1 base from J, leaving 9 bases between. The germline V gene has CDR1 MNHEY and CDR2 SMNVEV (reference sequence).

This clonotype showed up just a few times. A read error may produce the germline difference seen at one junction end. This chain's CDR3 is CSARSWEDSRIQKTQYF. DNA for the CDR3: TGCAGTGCTAGAAGTTGGGAGGACAGCCGGATCCAAAAGACCCAGTACTTC. V usage is TRBV20-1 and J usage is TRBJ2-5; D may correspond to TRBD1 or TRBD2 (6 bases each). Germline V lookup: CDR1 DFQATT, CDR2 SNEGSKA (reference sequence). This CDR3 is built from 17 residues.

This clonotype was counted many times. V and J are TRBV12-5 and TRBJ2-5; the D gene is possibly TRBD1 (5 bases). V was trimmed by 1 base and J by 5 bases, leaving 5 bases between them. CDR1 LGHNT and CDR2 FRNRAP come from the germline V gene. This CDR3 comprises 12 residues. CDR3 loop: CASGLEGETQYF. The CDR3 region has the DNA TGTGCTAGTGGTTTGGAGGGGGAGACCCAGTACTTC.